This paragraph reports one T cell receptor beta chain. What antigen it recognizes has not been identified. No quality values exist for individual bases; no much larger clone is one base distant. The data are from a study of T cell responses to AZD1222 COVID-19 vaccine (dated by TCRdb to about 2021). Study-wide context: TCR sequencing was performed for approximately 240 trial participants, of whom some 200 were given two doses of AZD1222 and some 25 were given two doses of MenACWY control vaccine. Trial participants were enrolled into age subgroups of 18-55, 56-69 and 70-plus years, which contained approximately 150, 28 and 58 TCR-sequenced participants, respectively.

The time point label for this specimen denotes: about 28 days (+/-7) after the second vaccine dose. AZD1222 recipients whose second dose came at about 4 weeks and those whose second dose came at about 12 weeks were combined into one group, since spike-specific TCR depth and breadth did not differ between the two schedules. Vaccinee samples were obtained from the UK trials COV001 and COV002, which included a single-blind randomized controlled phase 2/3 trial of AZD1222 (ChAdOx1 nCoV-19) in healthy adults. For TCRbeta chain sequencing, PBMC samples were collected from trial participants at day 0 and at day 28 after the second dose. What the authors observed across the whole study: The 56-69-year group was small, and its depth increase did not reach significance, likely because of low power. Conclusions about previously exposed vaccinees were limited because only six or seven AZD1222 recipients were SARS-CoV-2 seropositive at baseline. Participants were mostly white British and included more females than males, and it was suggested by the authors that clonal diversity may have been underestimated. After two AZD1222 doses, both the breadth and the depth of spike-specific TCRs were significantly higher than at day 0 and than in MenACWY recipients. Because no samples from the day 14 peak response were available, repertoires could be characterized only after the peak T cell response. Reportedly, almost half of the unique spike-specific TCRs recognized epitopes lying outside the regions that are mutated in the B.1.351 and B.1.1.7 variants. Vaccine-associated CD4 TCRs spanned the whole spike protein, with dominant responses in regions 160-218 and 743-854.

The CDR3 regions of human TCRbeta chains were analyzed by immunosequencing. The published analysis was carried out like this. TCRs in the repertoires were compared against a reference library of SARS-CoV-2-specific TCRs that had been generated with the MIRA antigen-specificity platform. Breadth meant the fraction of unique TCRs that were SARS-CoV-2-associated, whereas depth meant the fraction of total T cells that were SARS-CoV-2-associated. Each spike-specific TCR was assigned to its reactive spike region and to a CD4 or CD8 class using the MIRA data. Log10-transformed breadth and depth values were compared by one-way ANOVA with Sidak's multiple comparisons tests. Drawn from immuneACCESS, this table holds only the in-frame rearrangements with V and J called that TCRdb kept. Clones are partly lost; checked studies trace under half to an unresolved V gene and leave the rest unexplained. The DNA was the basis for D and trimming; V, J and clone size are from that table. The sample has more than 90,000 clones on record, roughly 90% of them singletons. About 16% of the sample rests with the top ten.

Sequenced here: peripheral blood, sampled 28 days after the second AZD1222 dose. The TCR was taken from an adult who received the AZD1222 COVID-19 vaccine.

The CDR3 reads CARTNGTAINTGELFF. The bases read TGTGCTAGAACGAATGGGACAGCTATAAACACCGGGGAGCTGTTTTTT. The chain employs TRBV12-5 and TRBJ2-2, and 7 bases in between align with TRBD1. Germline trimming: 9 bases from V, 2 bases from J; junction bases outside gene matches: 12. The CDR3 starts with the cysteine, ends with the phenylalanine, and has 16 residues. Only CDR3 DNA remains: 48 bases, in frame from the first base. The germline V gene supplies CDR1 LGHNT and CDR2 FRNRAP.